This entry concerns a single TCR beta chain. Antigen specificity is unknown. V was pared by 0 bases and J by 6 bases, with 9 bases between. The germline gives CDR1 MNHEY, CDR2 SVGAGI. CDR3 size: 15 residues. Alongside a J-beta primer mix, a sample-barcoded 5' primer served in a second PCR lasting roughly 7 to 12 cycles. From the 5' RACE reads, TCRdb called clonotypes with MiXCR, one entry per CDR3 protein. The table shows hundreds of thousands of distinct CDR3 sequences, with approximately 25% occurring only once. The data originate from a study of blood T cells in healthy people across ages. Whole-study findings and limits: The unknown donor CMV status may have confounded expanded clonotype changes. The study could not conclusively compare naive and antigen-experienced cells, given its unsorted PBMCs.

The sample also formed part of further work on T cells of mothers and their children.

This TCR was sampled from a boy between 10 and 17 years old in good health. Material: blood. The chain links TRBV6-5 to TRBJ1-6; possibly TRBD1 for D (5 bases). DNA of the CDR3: TGTGCCAGCAGTTACTCCGGCGGGGCTAATTCACCCCTCCACTTT. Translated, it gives CASSYSGGANSPLHF.